This T cell receptor beta chain was sequenced in a study of control samples from healthy donors and cancer patients. The assay was immunoSEQ multiplex PCR, and TCRdb's table has in-frame clones only and misses some. The repertoire consists of 90,000 or so clones, with around 87% occurring once and the leading ten covering 0.95% to 1.5%. The CDR3 runs 13 residues. Trimming left V 0 bases short and J 6 bases short, with 6 bases between. Looked up from germline, CDR1 is SGDLS and CDR2 is YYNGEE. The sequencing input was blood. The source is a woman aged 45-65 years in good health. The chain links TRBV9 to TRBJ1-4; D is unresolved. The CDR3 bases are TGTGCCAGCAGCGTAGACTCTCATGAAAAACTGTTTTTT. This gives the protein CASSVDSHEKLFF.